These 27 T cell receptor beta chains were sequenced from one sample in a study of cytomegalovirus exposure and HLA in healthy donors (dated by TCRdb to about 2017). The library relied on the immunoSEQ multiplex PCR assay. A mixture of 60 forward primers for TCR Vbeta segments and 13 reverse primers for TCR Jbeta segments was used in the multiplex PCR. TCRdb took this table from immuneACCESS and kept in-frame rearrangements with V and J called. Such tables lack part of the clones; where checked against another copy, unresolved V genes explain under half of the gap, and the rest is unexplained. The sample table contains 150,000 to 200,000 clones; only one count was recorded for more than 70% of them. The top ten clonotypes cover 7.7% of the sample. The sample taken for sequencing was PBMCs. The receptors here all came from a woman aged 40 to 50 in good health and CMV-seropositive.

This rearrangement joins TRBV4-1 to TRBJ1-1; no reliable D call. The CDR3 length is 16 residues. The V end lost 3 bases, the J end lost 1 base, and 15 bases lay between the germline ends. Germline V CDR1 and CDR2: MGHRA, YSYEKL. CDR3 sequence: CASSQVRGEPNTEAFF. As DNA, the CDR3 is TGCGCCAGCAGCCAGGTTAGAGGTGAGCCGAACACTGAAGCTTTCTTT.

The rearrangement uses TRBV28 and TRBJ1-5, with 9 bases matching TRBD1. CDR1 is MDHEN and CDR2 is SYDVKM in the germline V gene. The CDR3 length is 16 residues. Losses at the gene ends were 6 bases for V and 3 bases for J; bases not matched to a gene: 9. The CDR3, as DNA: TGTGCCAGCAGGGCCGGGACAGGGAACCCCAATCAGCCCCAGCATTTT. The encoded protein is CASRAGTGNPNQPQHF.

The genes are TRBV7-9 and TRBJ1-1; 7 bases fit TRBD1. CDR1 SEHNR and CDR2 FQNEAQ come from the germline V gene (reference sequence). The junction had 18 bases not matched to a gene; V was cut back by 1 base and J by 10 bases. The CDR3 contains 17 residues. CDR3: CASSLGGRQGLVRGAFF. The CDR3 DNA is TGTGCCAGCAGCTTAGGTGGGCGACAGGGCCTGGTGAGGGGAGCTTTCTTT.

The V and J genes are TRBV19 and TRBJ2-5; 7 bases match TRBD1. This CDR3 contains 14 residues. CDR1 LNHDA and CDR2 SQIVND come from the germline V gene (reference sequence). Trimming at V came to 4 bases and at J to 3 bases, leaving 5 bases not matched to a gene. Here the CDR3 DNA reads TGTGCCAGTAGTAGAAACAGGGGTGAAGAGACCCAGTACTTC. It encodes CASSRNRGEETQYF. Using reference TRBV19 and TRBJ2-5 for the parts outside the CDR3, the full variable domain is DGGITQSPKYLFRKEGQNVTLSCEQNLNHDAMYWYRQDPGQGLRLIYYSQIVNDFQKGDIAEGYSVSREKKESFPLTVTSAQKNPTAFYLCASSRNRGEETQYFGPGTRLLVL.

V is TRBV19 and J is TRBJ1-1; D gene ambiguous. This CDR3 is built from 15 residues. In germline, CDR1 is LNHDA, CDR2 SQIVND (reference sequence). V was shortened by 1 base and J by 6 bases, with 15 bases between the two germline ends. DNA of the CDR3: TGTGCCAGTAGTATAGCGGCGGGAGCGGTCCCTGAAGCTTTCTTT. It codes for CASSIAAGAVPEAFF.

This rearrangement joins TRBV5-4 to TRBJ2-1; 7 nucleotides match TRBD1. J was trimmed by 6 bases and V by 5 bases; bases with no gene match: 5. The CDR3 contains 13 residues. Germline loops: CDR1 SGHNT, CDR2 YYREEE (reference sequence). The CDR3 loop is CASSLQGRNEQFF. The CDR3 region has the DNA TGTGCCAGCAGTTTACAGGGGCGCAATGAGCAGTTCTTC.

J is TRBJ2-3 and V is TRBV15; the D is unclear. V lost 0 bases to trimming and J lost 4 bases, with 8 bases between them. From germline, CDR1 is LNHNV and CDR2 YYDKDF (reference sequence). This CDR3 is 14 amino acids long. CDR3 residues: CATSRDPVPDTQYF. The CDR3, as DNA: TGTGCCACCAGCAGAGATCCAGTCCCAGATACGCAGTATTTT.

This sequence joins TRBV4-1 and TRBJ2-1, with 10 bases identical to TRBD2. Trimming took 3 bases from V and 8 from J; bases not matched to a gene: 16. Germline CDR1 is MGHRA and CDR2 is YSYEKL. This CDR3 has 18 amino acids. DNA for the CDR3: TGCGCCAGCAGCCACTCATCGGCACTAGCGGGATCTATGGATGAGCAGTTCTTC. Translation gives CASSHSSALAGSMDEQFF.

Only a few counts were recorded for this clone. The chain recombines TRBV28 with TRBJ1-5; 9 bases fit TRBD1. The junction had 8 bases not matched to a gene; V was cut back by 4 bases and J by 7 bases. Germline loops: CDR1 MDHEN, CDR2 SYDVKM. This CDR3 contains 15 residues. This CDR3 is CASSSAGTGRQPQHF. The CDR3 region has the DNA TGTGCCAGCAGTTCCGCCGGGACAGGGCGGCAGCCCCAGCATTTT.

This CDR3 is CASSIRDPGRDEQYF. The CDR3 region has the DNA TGTGCCAGCAGCATTAGAGACCCCGGGAGAGACGAGCAGTACTTC. J is TRBJ2-7 and V is TRBV7-6, with D possibly TRBD2 on 6 matching bases. Trimming removed 5 bases at V and 5 bases at J, with 19 bases between. CDR1 and CDR2 (germline): SGHVS, FNYEAQ. The CDR3 covers 15 residues. The complete variable domain, with remaining parts taken from reference TRBV7-6 and TRBJ2-7, reads GAGVSQSPRYKVTKRGQDVALRCDPISGHVSLYWYRQALGQGPEFLTYFNYEAQQDKSGLPNDRFSAERPEGSISTLTIQRTEQRDSAMYRCASSIRDPGRDEQYFGPGTRLTVT.

The chain links TRBV6-5 to TRBJ1-1; 7 bases match TRBD1. Looked up from germline, CDR1 is MNHEY and CDR2 is SVGAGI. J was trimmed by 0 bases and V by 6 bases; bases with no gene match: 4. This CDR3 region has 14 residues. Here the CDR3 DNA reads TGTGCCAGCAGCAGGGGACAGATGAACACTGAAGCTTTCTTT. The encoded protein is CASSRGQMNTEAFF.

V usage is TRBV18 and J usage is TRBJ2-7; tentatively, D is TRBD2 (5 bases). This CDR3 is 15 amino acids long. With 3 bases removed from V and 1 base from J, the gap between germline ends came to 13 bases. Germline lookup yields CDR1 KGHSH and CDR2 LQKENI. CDR3 region: CASSPGGGPSYEQYF. The CDR3 coding sequence is TGTGCCAGCTCACCCGGCGGCGGGCCTTCCTACGAGCAGTACTTC. The variable domain in full, with the rest retrieved from reference TRBV18 and TRBJ2-7, is NAGVMQNPRHLVRRRGQEARLRCSPMKGHSHVYWYRQLPEEGLKFMVYLQKENIIDESGMPKERFSAEFPKEGPSILRIQQVVRGDSAAYFCASSPGGGPSYEQYFGPGTRLTVT.

J is TRBJ1-4 and V is TRBV2; 11 nucleotides match TRBD1. The CDR3 consists of 14 residues. V gave up 8 bases and J gave up 5 bases; unmatched junction bases: 4. Germline V gene lookup returns CDR1 SNHLY and CDR2 FYNNEI. The CDR3 DNA reads as TGTGCCAGCGGACGGGACAGGGGGAATGAAAAACTGTTTTTT. Its translation: CASGRDRGNEKLFF.

This clone was observed once. The J gene is TRBJ2-7, the V gene TRBV28, with 8 bases that match TRBD1. V shed 6 bases and J 4 bases; nucleotides not matched to a gene: 8. There are 14 residues in the CDR3. Germline V gives CDR1 MDHEN, CDR2 SYDVKM. The DNA of the CDR3 is TGTGCCAGCAGGAAGGGACAGGAGACTTACGAGCAGTACTTC. Protein: CASRKGQETYEQYF.

On this clone: One end of the junction varies from germline; a read error may be responsible. The V and J genes are TRBV30 and TRBJ1-3; D perhaps matches TRBD1 (6 bases). Per germline, CDR1 GTSNPN and CDR2 SVGIG (reference sequence). This CDR3 is 11 amino acids long. CDR3 protein: CGQRKGNTIYF. CDR3 bases: TGCGGACAGAGAAAAGGAAACACCATATATTTT.

The rearrangement joins TRBV6-5 to TRBJ2-7; 7 bases agree with TRBD1. The CDR3 length is 14 residues. V shed 2 bases and J 2 bases; nucleotides not matched to a gene: 3. Looked up from germline, CDR1 is MNHEY and CDR2 is SVGAGI. CDR3 sequence reads: CASSYLQGAYEQYF. The DNA for the CDR3 is TGTGCCAGCAGTTACCTCCAGGGGGCCTACGAGCAGTACTTC.

This clone appeared once. This chain connects TRBV5-1 to TRBJ2-7; a possible D gene is TRBD2 (7 bases). The V end was cut by 0 bases, the J end by 2 bases, with 12 bases between. Germline V CDR1 and CDR2: SGHRS, YFSETQ. The CDR3 consists of 15 residues. CDR3 nucleotides: TGCGCCAGCAGCTTGGCCGGGGGGCGAGCCTACGAGCAGTACTTC. Amino acid sequence: CASSLAGGRAYEQYF.

The chain carries TRBV11-2 and TRBJ2-2, with D perhaps TRBD2 (5 bases). Germline loops: CDR1 SGHAT, CDR2 FQNNGV. The CDR3 loop spans 14 amino acids. V shed 5 bases and J shed 7 bases, with 14 bases lying between them. The CDR3 protein is CASSRRSGFGELFF. In DNA form, the CDR3 reads TGTGCCAGCAGCCGTCGATCGGGGTTCGGGGAGCTGTTTTTT.

In this sample, this clone turned up a few times. Germline is not matched at one junction end, which may reflect a read error. The CDR3 DNA reads TGTTCCAGCAGCTTAAAAGGGGAGGGTTCCTACTATCGAGGCTACACCTTC. Its protein product is CSSSLKGEGSYYRGYTF. The V call is TRBV7-9, the J call TRBJ1-2; tentatively, D is TRBD1 (5 bases). Germline V gene sequence: CDR1 SEHNR, CDR2 FQNEAQ (reference sequence). This CDR3 region has 17 residues.

J is TRBJ2-3 and V is TRBV9; 10 bases line up with TRBD2. V trimming: 0 bases; J trimming: 6 bases; junction bases outside the gene matches: 10. The CDR3 has 17 amino acids. CDR1 and CDR2 (germline): SGDLS, YYNGEE. As DNA, the CDR3 is TGTGCCAGCAGCGTAGGCTCCCTAGCGGGAGTCGTGGATACGCAGTATTTT. It is translated as CASSVGSLAGVVDTQYF.

J is TRBJ2-7 and V is TRBV29-1; weak D call: TRBD2 (5 bases). The V gene's germline CDR1 is SQVTM and CDR2 ANQGSEA. Deletions cut 6 bases from V and 6 bases from J, with 12 bases between. The CDR3 length is 11 residues. The CDR3 region has the DNA TGCAGCGTACTGAGGGCCCTCGAGCAGTACTTC. Amino acid sequence: CSVLRALEQYF.

The chain has TRBV10-3 and TRBJ2-3; 10 bases agree with TRBD1. Germline-derived CDR1 and CDR2 are ENHRY and SYGVKD. The CDR3 length is 15 residues. V shed 4 bases and J 11 bases; nucleotides not matched to a gene: 12. CDR3 region: CAISAGQGGGSGQYF. Written as DNA, the CDR3 is TGTGCCATCAGTGCCGGACAGGGGGGCGGTAGTGGGCAGTATTTT.

CDR3 coding DNA: TGTGCCAGCAGCTTAGCGGCGGAAACAGATACGCAGTATTTT. Amino acids: CASSLAAETDTQYF. The chain is built from TRBV7-6 and TRBJ2-3; no reliable D call. This CDR3 is built from 14 residues. CDR1 and CDR2 from the germline V gene are SGHVS and FNYEAQ. V dropped 0 bases and J dropped 3 bases, with 7 bases sitting between them.

This clone came up a few times. V gene TRBV7-8 combines with J gene TRBJ2-1, with TRBD2 matching 14 bases. Germline CDR1 is SGHVS and CDR2 is FQNEAQ. The junction had 9 bases not matched to a gene; V was cut back by 1 base and J by 10 bases. The CDR3 length is 17 residues. The CDR3 sequence: CASSLGQGLAGAREQFF. CDR3 bases: TGTGCCAGCAGCTTAGGGCAGGGACTAGCGGGAGCGCGGGAGCAGTTCTTC. The full variable domain, in which reference TRBV7-8 and TRBJ2-1 provide the parts outside the CDR3, is GAGVSQSPRYKVAKRGQDVALRCDPISGHVSLFWYQQALGQGPEFLTYFQNEAQLDKSGLPSDRFFAERPEGSVSTLKIQRTQQEDSAVYLCASSLGQGLAGAREQFFGPGTRLTVL.

The chain joins TRBV19 to TRBJ1-4; D is possibly TRBD1 (6 bases). Germline V lookup: CDR1 LNHDA, CDR2 SQIVND (reference sequence). This CDR3 contains 15 residues. V dropped 5 bases and J dropped 8 bases, with 18 bases sitting between them. The CDR3 loop is CASSPGDTALEKLFF. In nucleotides, the CDR3 is TGTGCCAGTAGTCCAGGGGACACGGCTTTGGAAAAACTGTTTTTT.

Only a few counts were recorded for this clone. The chain couples TRBV29-1 to TRBJ1-5; 8 bases align to TRBD1. The germline V gene encodes CDR1 SQVTM and CDR2 ANQGSEA. The CDR3 contains 16 residues. J was trimmed by 2 bases and V by 6 bases; bases with no gene match: 12. In DNA, the CDR3 is TGCAGCGTCTCCACCACAGGGGGGGATGGCAATCAGCCCCAGCATTTT. Protein sequence: CSVSTTGGDGNQPQHF.

The J gene is TRBJ1-2, the V gene TRBV27, with 7 bases fitting TRBD1. Germline lookup yields CDR1 MNHEY and CDR2 SMNVEV (reference sequence). The junction had 13 bases not matched to a gene; V was cut back by 5 bases and J by 4 bases. The CDR3 consists of 16 residues. CDR3 region: CASSPPGTDATYGYTF. The CDR3 bases are TGTGCCAGCAGTCCCCCCGGGACAGACGCGACCTATGGCTACACCTTC.